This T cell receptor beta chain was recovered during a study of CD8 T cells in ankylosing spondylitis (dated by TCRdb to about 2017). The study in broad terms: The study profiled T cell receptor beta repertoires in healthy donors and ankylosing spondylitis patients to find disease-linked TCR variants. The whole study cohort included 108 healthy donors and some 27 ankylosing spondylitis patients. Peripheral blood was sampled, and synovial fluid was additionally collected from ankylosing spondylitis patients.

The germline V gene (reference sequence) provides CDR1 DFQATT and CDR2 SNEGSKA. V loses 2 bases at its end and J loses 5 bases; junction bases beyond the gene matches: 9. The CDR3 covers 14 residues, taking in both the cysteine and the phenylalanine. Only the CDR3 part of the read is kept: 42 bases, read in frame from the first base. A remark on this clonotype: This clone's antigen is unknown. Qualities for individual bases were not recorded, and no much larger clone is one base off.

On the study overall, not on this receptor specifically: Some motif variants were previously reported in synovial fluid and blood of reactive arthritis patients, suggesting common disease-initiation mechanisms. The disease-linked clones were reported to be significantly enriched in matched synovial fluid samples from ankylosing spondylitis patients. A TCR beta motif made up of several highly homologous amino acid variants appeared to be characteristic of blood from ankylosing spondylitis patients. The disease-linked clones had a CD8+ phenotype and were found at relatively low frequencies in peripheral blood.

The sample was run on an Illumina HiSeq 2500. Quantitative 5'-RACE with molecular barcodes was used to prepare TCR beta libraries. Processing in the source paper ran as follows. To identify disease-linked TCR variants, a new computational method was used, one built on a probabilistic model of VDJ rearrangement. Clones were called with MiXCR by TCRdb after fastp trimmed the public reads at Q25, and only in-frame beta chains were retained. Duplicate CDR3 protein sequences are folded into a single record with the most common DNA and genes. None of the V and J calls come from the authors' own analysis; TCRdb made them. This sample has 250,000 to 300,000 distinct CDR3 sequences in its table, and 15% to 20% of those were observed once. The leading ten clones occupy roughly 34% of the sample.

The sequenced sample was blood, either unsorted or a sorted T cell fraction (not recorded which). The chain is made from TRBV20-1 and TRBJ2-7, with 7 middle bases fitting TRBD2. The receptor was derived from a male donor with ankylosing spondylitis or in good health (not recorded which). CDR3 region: CSARYSGTPHEQYF. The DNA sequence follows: TGCAGTGCTAGATACAGCGGGACTCCCCACGAGCAGTACTTC.